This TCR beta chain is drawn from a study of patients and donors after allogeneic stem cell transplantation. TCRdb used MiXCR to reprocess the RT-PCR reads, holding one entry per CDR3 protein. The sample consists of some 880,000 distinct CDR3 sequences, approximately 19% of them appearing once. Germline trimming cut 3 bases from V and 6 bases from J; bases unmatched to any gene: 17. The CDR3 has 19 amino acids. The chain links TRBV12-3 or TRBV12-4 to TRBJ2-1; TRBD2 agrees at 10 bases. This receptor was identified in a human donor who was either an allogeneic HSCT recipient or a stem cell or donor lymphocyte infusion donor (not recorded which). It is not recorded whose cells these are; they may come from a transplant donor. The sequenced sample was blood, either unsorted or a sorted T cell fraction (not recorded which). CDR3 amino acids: CASSFQGGAQGLALNEQFF. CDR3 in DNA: TGTGCCAGCAGTTTCCAAGGCGGGGCCCAGGGACTAGCGCTCAATGAGCAGTTCTTC.